The sequence of this TCR beta chain was determined in a study of tumor and adjacent non-tumor tissue in lung cancer. The template was RNA from unsorted bulk tissue. Findings of the study overall: Normal lung showed higher cumulative top 100 clone frequency than tumor.

Three rounds of nested PCR, following a modified ARM-PCR protocol, produced the TCRbeta library. TCRdb processed the multiplex PCR reads anew with MiXCR; each CDR3 protein has one entry. The repertoire consists of about 90,000 distinct CDR3 sequences, with around 57% occurring once and the leading ten covering 15%. This clonotype was detected ten times or more. Its antigen is not known. The CDR3 length is 11 residues. Germline V gives CDR1 ENHRY, CDR2 SYGVKD. The V gene lost 0 bases and the J gene lost 9 bases, with 6 bases spanning the gap. This rearrangement joins TRBV10-3 to TRBJ2-7; D is perhaps TRBD2 (6 bases). The sequencing sample was made of lung tumor tissue. The sequence was obtained from a man in his sixties or seventies with non-small cell lung cancer. This CDR3 is CAISESGLQYF. CDR3 nucleotide sequence: TGTGCCATCAGTGAGTCGGGACTGCAGTACTTC.